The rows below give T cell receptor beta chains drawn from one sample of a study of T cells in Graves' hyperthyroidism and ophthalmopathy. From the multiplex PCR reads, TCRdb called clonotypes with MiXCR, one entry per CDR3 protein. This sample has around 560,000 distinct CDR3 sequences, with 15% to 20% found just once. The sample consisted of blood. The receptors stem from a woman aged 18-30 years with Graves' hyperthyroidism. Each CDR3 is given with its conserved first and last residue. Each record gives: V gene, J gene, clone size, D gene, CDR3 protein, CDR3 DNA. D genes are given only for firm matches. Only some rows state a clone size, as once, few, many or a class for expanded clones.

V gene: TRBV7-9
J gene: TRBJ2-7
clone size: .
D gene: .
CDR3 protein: CASSPRDLRHEQYF
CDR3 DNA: TGTGCCAGCAGCCCCCGGGACCTTCGGCACGAGCAGTACTTC

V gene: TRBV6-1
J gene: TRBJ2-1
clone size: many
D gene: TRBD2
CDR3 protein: CASSPGLAGRTDEQFF
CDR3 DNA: TGTGCCAGCAGCCCCGGACTAGCTGGTCGTACGGATGAGCAGTTCTTC

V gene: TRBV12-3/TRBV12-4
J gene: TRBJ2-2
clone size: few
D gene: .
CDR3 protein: CASSSPTGTGELFF
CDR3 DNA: TGTGCCAGCAGTTCCCCTACAGGTACCGGGGAGCTGTTTTTT

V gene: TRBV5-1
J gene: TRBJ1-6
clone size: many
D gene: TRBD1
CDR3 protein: CASKWTTGAGEGSPLHF
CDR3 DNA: TGCGCCAGCAAATGGACCACAGGGGCAGGGGAGGGTTCACCCCTCCACTTT

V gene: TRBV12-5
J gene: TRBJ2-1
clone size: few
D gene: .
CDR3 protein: CASGLVPEGNEQFF
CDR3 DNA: TGTGCTAGTGGTTTGGTACCGGAGGGGAATGAGCAGTTCTTC

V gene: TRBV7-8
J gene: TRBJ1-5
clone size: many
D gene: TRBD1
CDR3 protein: CASTSTGGRVSNQPQHF
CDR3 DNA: TGTGCCAGCACAAGTACAGGGGGCCGAGTGAGCAATCAGCCCCAGCATTTT

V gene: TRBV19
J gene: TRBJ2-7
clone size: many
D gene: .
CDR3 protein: CASSIGKEPYEQYF
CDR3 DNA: TGTGCCAGTAGTATAGGAAAGGAACCCTACGAGCAGTACTTC

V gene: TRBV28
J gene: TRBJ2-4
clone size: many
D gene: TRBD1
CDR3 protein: CASSPVSSLGRGNIQYF
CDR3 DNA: TGTGCCAGCAGCCCTGTTTCGTCTTTGGGCAGGGGGAACATTCAGTACTTC

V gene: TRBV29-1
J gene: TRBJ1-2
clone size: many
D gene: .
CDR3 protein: CSADSNYGYTF
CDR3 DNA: TGCAGCGCGGACAGTAACTATGGCTACACCTTC

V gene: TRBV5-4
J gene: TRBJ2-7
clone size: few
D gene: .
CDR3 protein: CASSPRQEAYEQYF
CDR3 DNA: TGTGCCAGCAGCCCCCGACAGGAGGCCTACGAGCAGTACTTC

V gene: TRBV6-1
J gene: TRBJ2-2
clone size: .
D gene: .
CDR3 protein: CASSSQGGRVGELFF
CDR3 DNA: TGTGCCAGCAGTTCCCAGGGGGGTCGTGTCGGGGAGCTGTTTTTT

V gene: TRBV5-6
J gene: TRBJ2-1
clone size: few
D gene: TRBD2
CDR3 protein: CASSPGTSVNEQFF
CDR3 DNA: TGTGCCAGCAGCCCCGGGACTAGCGTAAATGAGCAGTTCTTC

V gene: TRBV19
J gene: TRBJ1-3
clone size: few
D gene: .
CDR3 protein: CASSAVNLRWSNTIYF
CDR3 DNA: TGTGCCAGTAGCGCCGTAAACCTGAGGTGGAGTAACACCATATATTTT

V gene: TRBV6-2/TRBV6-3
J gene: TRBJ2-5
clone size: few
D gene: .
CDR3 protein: CASSPGWGQETQYF
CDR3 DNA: TGTGCCAGCAGCCCTGGGTGGGGCCAAGAGACCCAGTACTTC

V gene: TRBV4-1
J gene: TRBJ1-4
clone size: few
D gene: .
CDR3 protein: CASSQDPGADEKLFF
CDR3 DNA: TGCGCCAGCAGCCAAGATCCAGGGGCAGATGAAAAACTGTTTTTT

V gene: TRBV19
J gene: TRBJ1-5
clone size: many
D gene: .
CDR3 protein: CASSMGRENSHQPQHF
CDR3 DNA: TGTGCCAGTAGTATGGGCAGGGAGAATAGTCATCAGCCCCAGCATTTT

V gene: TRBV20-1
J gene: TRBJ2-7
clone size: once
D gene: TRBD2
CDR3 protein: CSARGVLAGVYEQYF
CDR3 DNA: TGCAGTGCTAGAGGGGTGCTAGCGGGAGTGTACGAGCAGTACTTC

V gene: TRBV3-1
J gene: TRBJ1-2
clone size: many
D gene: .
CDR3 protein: CASSPAGQANYGYTF
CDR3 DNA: TGTGCCAGCAGCCCAGCCGGACAAGCTAACTATGGCTACACCTTC

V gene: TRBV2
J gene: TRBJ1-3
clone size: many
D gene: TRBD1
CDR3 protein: CASRVTGSAGNTIYF
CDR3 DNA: TGTGCCAGCAGAGTGACAGGGTCTGCGGGAAACACCATATATTTT

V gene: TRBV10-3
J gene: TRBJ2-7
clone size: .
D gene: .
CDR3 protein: CAISESGGLSSYEQYF
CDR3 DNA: TGTGCCATCAGTGAGTCCGGGGGCCTAAGCTCCTACGAGCAGTACTTC

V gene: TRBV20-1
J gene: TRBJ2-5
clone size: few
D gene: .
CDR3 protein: CSARESAYAHKETQYF
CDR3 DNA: TGCAGTGCTAGAGAATCGGCGTACGCCCATAAAGAGACCCAGTACTTC

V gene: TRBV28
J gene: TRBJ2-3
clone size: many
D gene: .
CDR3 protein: CASSLPPGPRKGTDTQYF
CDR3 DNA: TGTGCCAGCAGTTTACCTCCGGGGCCCCGAAAGGGCACAGATACGCAGTATTTT

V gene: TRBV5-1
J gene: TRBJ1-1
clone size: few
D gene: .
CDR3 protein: CTSRRGVGNTEAFF
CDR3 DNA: TGCACCAGCCGTAGAGGAGTGGGGAACACTGAAGCTTTCTTT

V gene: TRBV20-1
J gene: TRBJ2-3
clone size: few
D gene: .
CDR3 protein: CSARQLIADTQYF
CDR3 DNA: TGCAGTGCTAGGCAGCTGATAGCAGATACGCAGTATTTT

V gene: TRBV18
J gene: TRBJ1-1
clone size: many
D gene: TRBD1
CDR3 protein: CASSPYAGQMNTEAFF
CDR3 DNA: TGTGCCAGCTCACCCTACGCGGGACAGATGAACACTGAAGCTTTCTTT

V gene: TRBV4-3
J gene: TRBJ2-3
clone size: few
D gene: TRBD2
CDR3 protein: CASSLSPSGGGTDTQYF
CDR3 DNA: TGCGCCAGCAGCCTCTCCCCTAGCGGGGGAGGAACAGATACGCAGTATTTT

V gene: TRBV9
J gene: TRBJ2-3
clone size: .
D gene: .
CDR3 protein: CASSYQGSRTDTQYF
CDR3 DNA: TGTGCCAGCAGCTACCAGGGATCTCGCACAGATACGCAGTATTTT

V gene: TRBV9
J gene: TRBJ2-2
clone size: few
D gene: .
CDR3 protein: CASSERVSTGELFF
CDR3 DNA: TGTGCCAGCAGCGAGAGAGTCTCCACCGGGGAGCTGTTTTTT

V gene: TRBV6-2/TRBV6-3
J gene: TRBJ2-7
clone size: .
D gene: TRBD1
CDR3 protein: CASSYSGTENEQYF
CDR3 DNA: TGTGCCAGCAGTTACTCCGGGACAGAAAACGAGCAGTACTTC

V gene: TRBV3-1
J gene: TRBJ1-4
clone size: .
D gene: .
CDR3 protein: CASSQLREGRQKLFF
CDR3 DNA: TGTGCCAGCAGCCAATTGAGGGAAGGACGTCAAAAACTGTTTTTT

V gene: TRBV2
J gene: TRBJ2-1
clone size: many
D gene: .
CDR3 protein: CASSGGVAVGRIYEQFF
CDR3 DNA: TGTGCCAGCAGTGGAGGGGTTGCGGTCGGGCGTATATATGAGCAGTTCTTC

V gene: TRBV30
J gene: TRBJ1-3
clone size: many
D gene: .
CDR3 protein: CAWSVSAGTGNTIYF
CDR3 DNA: TGTGCCTGGAGTGTATCAGCAGGAACTGGAAACACCATATATTTT

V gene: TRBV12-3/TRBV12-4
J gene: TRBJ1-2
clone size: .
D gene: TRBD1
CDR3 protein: CASSLRTGGNYGYTF
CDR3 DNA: TGTGCCAGCAGTCTCCGGACAGGGGGCAACTATGGCTACACCTTC

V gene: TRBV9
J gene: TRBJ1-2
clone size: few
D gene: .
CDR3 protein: CASSLGGGAGGYTF
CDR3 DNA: TGTGCCAGCAGCCTAGGGGGGGGCGCGGGAGGCTACACCTTC

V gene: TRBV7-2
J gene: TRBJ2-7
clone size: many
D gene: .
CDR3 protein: CASVPMVGDEQYF
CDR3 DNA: TGTGCCAGCGTACCTATGGTTGGGGACGAGCAGTACTTC

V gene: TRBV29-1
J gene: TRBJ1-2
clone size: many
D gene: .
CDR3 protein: CSAGQTNYGYTF
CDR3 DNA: TGCAGCGCCGGACAGACCAACTATGGCTACACCTTC

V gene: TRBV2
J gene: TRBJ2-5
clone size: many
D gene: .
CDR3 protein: CASMGRARETQYF
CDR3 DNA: TGTGCCAGCATGGGGCGGGCGAGGGAGACCCAGTACTTC

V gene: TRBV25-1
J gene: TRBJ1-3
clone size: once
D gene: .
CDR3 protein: CASSGLTVTSSGNTIYF
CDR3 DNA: TGTGCCAGCAGTGGGTTGACGGTTACGAGCTCTGGAAACACCATATATTTT

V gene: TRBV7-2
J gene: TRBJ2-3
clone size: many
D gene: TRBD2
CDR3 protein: CASSYEREDTQYF
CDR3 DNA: TGTGCCAGCAGCTATGAGCGGGAGGATACGCAGTATTTT

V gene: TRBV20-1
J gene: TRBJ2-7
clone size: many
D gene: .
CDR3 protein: CSLPGPGLYEQYF
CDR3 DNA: TGCAGTCTTCCGGGACCGGGTCTTTACGAGCAGTACTTC

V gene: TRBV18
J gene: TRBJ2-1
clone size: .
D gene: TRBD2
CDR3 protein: CASSPGGNDEQFF
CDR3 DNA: TGTGCCAGCTCACCGGGAGGGAACGATGAGCAGTTCTTC

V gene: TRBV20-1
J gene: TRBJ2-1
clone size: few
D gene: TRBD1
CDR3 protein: CSARSGTGYDEQFF
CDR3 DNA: TGCAGTGCTAGATCCGGGACAGGGTACGATGAGCAGTTCTTC

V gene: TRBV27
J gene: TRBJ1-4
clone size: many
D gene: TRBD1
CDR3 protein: CASSPKGLGGDDEKLFF
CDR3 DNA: TGTGCCAGCAGTCCAAAGGGGCTAGGGGGCGATGATGAAAAACTGTTTTTT

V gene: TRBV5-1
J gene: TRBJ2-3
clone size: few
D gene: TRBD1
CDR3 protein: CASSLDSGTGETDTQYF
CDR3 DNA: TGCGCCAGCAGCCTCGATTCCGGGACAGGGGAAACAGATACGCAGTATTTT

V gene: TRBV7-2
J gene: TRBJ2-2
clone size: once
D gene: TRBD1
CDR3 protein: CASRLTGKNTGELFF
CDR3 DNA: TGTGCCAGCAGACTGACAGGGAAGAACACCGGGGAGCTGTTTTTT

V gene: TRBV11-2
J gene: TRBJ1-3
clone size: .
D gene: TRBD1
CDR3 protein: CASSQYSGTGYSGNTIYF
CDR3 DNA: TGTGCCAGCAGCCAGTACTCCGGGACAGGGTACTCTGGAAACACCATATATTTT

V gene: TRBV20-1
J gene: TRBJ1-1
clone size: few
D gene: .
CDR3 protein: CSATPSNTEAFF
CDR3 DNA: TGCAGTGCTACCCCTTCGAACACTGAAGCTTTCTTT

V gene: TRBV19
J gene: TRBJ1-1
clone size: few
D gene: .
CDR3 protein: CASSIGMVWLGTEAFF
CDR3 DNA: TGTGCCAGTAGTATAGGGATGGTTTGGCTGGGCACTGAAGCTTTCTTT

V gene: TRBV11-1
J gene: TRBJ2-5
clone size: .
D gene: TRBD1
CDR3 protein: CASSLIGAIRQGPLQETQYF
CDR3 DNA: TGTGCCAGCAGCTTAATCGGGGCTATTAGACAGGGCCCACTCCAAGAGACCCAGTACTTC

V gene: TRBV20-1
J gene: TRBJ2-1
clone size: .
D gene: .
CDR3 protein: CSATTSHNEQFF
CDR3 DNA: TGCAGTGCTACGACTAGTCACAATGAGCAGTTCTTC

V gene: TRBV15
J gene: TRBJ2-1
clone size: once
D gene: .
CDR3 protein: CATSRDYLASSYNEQFF
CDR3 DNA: TGTGCCACCAGCAGAGATTACCTAGCGAGCTCCTACAATGAGCAGTTCTTC

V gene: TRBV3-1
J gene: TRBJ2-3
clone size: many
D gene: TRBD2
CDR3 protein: CASSHARTSTQYF
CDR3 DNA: TGTGCCAGCAGCCACGCCCGGACTAGCACGCAGTATTTT

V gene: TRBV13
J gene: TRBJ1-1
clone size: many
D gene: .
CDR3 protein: CASSSINTEAFF
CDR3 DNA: TGTGCCAGCAGCTCGATAAACACTGAAGCTTTCTTT

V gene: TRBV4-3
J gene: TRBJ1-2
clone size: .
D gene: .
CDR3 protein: CASSQDLEAGTYGYTF
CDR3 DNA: TGCGCCAGCAGCCAAGATTTGGAGGCAGGGACCTATGGCTACACCTTC

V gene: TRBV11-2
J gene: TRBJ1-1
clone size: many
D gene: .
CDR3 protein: CASSLQQGMNTEAFF
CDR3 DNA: TGTGCCAGCAGCCTCCAACAGGGTATGAACACTGAAGCTTTCTTT